This TCR beta chain comes out of a study of shared clonotypes between healthy human individuals. Study-wide background: The donor group consisted of a couple of women and a few men, aged 18 to 49.

Findings of the study overall: What limited the represented genetic and exposure-history diversity was the small number of donors.

About this clone: Its antigen is unknown.

The CDR3 is 13 amino acids. Germline V gene lookup returns CDR1 MRHNA and CDR2 SNTAGT. V gave up 5 bases and J gave up 5 bases; unmatched junction bases: 4. It was at deep level that the assay was run. Original processing notes: ImmunoSEQ gave junction-only sequences without quality scores, so filtering differed. The assay was immunoSEQ multiplex PCR, and TCRdb's table has in-frame clones only and misses some. That table gives V, J and clone size, and the DNA gave D and trimming. The sample contains 450,000 to 650,000 clones, around three quarters of which appear only once. V gene TRBV6-4 combines with J gene TRBJ2-3, with TRBD1 identical over 7 bases. Material: PBMCs. The TCR sequence derives from a woman between 40 and 55 years old in good health. Some clones in this sample may be carry-over from other donors' samples. CDR3 sequence reads: CASSKNRGDTQYF. The CDR3 bases are TGTGCCAGCAGTAAAAACAGGGGAGATACGCAGTATTTT.